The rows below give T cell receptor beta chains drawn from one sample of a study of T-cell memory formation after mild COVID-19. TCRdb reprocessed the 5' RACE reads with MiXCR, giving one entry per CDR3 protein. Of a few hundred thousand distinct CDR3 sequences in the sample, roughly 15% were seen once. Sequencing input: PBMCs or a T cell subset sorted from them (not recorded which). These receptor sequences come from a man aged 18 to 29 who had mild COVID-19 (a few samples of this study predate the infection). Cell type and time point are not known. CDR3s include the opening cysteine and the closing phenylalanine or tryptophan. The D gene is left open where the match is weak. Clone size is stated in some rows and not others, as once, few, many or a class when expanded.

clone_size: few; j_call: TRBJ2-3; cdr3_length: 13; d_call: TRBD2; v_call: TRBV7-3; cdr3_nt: TGTGCCAGCAGCTCGGGGGGGTCAGATACGCAGTATTTT; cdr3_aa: CASSSGGSDTQYF
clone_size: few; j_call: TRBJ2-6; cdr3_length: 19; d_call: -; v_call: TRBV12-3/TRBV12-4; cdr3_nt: TGTGCCAGCAGTTTAGGACCAGGTCTGGGGCGCGCTGGGGCCAACGTCCTGACTTTC; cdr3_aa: CASSLGPGLGRAGANVLTF
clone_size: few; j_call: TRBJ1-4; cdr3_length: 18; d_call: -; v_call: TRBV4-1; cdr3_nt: TGCGCCAGCAGCCAAGAAGTCCCTCCGGGACCGACGGGGGAGGAACTGTTTTTT; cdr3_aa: CASSQEVPPGPTGEELFF
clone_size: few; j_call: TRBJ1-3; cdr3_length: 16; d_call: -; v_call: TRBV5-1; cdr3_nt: TGCGCCAGCAGCCCGGGTCCGGCGGCCTCTGGAAACACCATATATTTT; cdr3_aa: CASSPGPAASGNTIYF
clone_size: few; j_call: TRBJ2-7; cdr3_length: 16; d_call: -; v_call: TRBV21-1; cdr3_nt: TGTGCCAGCAGCAATCCCGGGACAGGGGAATGGTACGAGCAGTACTTC; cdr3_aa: CASSNPGTGEWYEQYF
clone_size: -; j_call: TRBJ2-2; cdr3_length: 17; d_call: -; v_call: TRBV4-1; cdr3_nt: TGCGCCAGCAGCCATACGCAAGACGGCGCGAACACCGGGGAGCTGTTTTTT; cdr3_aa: CASSHTQDGANTGELFF
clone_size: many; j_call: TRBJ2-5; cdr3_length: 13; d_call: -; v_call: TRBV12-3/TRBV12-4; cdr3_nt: TGTGCCAGCAGTTTCTGGGGGGAAGAGACCCAGTACTTC; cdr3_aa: CASSFWGEETQYF
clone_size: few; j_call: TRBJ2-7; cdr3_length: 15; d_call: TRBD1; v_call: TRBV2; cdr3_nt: TGTGCCAGCGGCCGTGCCTGGACAGGGGCCTACGAGCAGTACTTC; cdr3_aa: CASGRAWTGAYEQYF
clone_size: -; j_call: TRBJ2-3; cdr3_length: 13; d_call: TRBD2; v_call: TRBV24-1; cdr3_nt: TGTGCCACCAGTGACCGGACTAGAGGTACGCAGTATTTT; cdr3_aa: CATSDRTRGTQYF
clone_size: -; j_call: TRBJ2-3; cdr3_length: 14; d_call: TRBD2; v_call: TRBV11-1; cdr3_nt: TGTGCCAGCAGCGAGACTAGCGGGGGGATCGCGCAGTATTTT; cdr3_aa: CASSETSGGIAQYF
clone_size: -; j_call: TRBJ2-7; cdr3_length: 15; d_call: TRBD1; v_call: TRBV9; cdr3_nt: TGTGCCAGCAGCCCGGACAGGGAAAACATTTACGAGCAGTACTTC; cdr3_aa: CASSPDRENIYEQYF
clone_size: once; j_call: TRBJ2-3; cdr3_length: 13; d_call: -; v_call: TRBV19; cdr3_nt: TGTGCCAGTAGTATAGCGGATTCAGATACGCAGTATTTT; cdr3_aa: CASSIADSDTQYF
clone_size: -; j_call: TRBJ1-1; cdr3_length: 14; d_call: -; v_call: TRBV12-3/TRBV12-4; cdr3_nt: TGTGCCAGCATCCCCCGGGGCTGGGGCACTGAAGCTTTCTTT; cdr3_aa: CASIPRGWGTEAFF
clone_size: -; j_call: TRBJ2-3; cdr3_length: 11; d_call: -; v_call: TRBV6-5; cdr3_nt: TGTGCCAGCTATAAGCCAGATACGCAGTATTTT; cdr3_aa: CASYKPDTQYF
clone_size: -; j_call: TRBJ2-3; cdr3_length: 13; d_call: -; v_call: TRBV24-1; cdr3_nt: TGTGCCACCAGTGTCGCGGGTGCAGATACGCAGTATTTT; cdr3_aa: CATSVAGADTQYF
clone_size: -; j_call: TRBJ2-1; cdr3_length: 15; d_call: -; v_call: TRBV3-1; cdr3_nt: TGTGCCAGCAGCCAAGGCTGGCGGGGCGGCAATGAGCAGTTCTTC; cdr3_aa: CASSQGWRGGNEQFF
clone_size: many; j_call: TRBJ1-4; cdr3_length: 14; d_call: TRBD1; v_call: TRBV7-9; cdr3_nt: TGTGCCAGCAGCCCCGGGACAGGGGACGAAAAACTGTTTTTT; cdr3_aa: CASSPGTGDEKLFF
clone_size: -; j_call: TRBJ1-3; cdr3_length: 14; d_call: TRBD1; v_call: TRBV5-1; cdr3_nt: TGCGCCAGCAGCGAAACGGACAGGAGAAACACCATATATTTT; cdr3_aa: CASSETDRRNTIYF
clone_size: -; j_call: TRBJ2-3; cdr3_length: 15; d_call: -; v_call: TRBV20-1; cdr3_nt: TGCAGTGCGCCGGGCCGGGATCTGGGTACAGATACGCAGTATTTT; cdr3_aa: CSAPGRDLGTDTQYF
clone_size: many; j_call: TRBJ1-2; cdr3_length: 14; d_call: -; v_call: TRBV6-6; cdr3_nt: TGTGCCAGCAGTGAGCCCGGTGGATACTATGGCTACACCTTC; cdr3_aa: CASSEPGGYYGYTF
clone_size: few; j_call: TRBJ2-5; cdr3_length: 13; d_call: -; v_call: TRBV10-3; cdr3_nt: TGTGCCATCAGTGAGGTGCTCGGAGAGACCCAGTACTTC; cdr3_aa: CAISEVLGETQYF
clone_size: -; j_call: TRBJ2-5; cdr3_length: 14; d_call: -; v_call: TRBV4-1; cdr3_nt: TGCGCCAGCAGCCAAGGCACATCCGTTGGGACCCAGTACTTC; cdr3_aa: CASSQGTSVGTQYF
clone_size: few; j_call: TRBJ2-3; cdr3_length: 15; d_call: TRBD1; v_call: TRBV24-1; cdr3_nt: TGTGCCACCGGAACAGGGGCCTTTAGCACAGATACGCAGTATTTT; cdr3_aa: CATGTGAFSTDTQYF
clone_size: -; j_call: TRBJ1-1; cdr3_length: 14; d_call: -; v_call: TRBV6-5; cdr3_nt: TGTGCCAGCAGCCTCTACCCGGGGAACACTGAAGCTTTCTTT; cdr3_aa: CASSLYPGNTEAFF
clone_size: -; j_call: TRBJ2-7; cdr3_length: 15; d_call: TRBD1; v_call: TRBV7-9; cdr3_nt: TGTGCCAGCAGCCCCCTGACAGGGCGCTCCTACGAGCAGTACTTC; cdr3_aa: CASSPLTGRSYEQYF
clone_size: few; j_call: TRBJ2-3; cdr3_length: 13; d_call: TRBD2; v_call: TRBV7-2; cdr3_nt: TGTGCCAGCGGGACTAGCGGGATAGATACGCAGTATTTT; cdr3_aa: CASGTSGIDTQYF
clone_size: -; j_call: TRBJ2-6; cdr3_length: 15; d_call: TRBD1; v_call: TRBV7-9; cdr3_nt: TGTGCCAGCGGGACAGGAGAGTCTGGGGCCAACGTCCTGACTTTC; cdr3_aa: CASGTGESGANVLTF
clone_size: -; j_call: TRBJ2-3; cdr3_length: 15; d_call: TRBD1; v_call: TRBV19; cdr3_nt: TGTGCCAGTATAAAAAGGGACAGGGGTGGTGATACGCAGTATTTT; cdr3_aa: CASIKRDRGGDTQYF
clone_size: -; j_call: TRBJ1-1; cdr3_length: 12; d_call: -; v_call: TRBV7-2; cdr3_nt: TGTGCCAGCAGGGATCCAAACACTGAAGCTTTCTTT; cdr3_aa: CASRDPNTEAFF
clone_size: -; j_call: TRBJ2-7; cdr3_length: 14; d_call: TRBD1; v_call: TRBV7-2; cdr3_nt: TGTGCCAGCAGCTTATGGGGACAGGGGCAAGAGCAGTACTTC; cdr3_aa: CASSLWGQGQEQYF
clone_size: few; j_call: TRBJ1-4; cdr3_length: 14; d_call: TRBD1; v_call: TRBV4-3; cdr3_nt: TGCGCCAGCAGCCCCCAGGGGGCGGATGAAAAACTGTTTTTT; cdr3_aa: CASSPQGADEKLFF